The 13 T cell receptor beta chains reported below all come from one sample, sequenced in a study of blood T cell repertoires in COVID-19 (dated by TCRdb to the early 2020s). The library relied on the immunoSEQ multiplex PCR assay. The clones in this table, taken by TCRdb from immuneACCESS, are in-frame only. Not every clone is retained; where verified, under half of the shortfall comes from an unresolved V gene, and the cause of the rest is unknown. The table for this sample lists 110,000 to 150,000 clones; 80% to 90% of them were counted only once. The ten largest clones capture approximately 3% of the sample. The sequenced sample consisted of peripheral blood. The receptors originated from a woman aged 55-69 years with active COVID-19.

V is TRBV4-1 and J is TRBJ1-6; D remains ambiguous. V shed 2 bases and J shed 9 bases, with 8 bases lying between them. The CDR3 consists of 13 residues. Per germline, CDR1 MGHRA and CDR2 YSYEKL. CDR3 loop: CASSQYLGSPLHF. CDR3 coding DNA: TGCGCCAGCAGCCAATATCTAGGTTCACCCCTCCACTTT.

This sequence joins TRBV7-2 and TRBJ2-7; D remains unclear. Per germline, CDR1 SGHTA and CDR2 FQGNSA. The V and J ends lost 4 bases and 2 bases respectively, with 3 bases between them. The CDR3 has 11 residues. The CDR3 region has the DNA TGTGCCAGCAGCTCTACCTACGAGCAGTACTTC. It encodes CASSSTYEQYF.

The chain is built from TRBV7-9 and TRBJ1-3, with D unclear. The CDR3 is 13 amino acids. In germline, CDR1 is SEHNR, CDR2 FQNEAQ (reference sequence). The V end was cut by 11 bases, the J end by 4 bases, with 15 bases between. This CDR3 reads CAVGGMSGNTIYF. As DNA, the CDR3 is TGTGCCGTGGGAGGGATGTCAGGAAACACCATATATTTT. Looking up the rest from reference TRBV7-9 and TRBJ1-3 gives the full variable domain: DTGVSQNPRHKITKRGQNVTFRCDPISEHNRLYWYRQTLGQGPEFLTYFQNEAQLEKSRLLSDRFSAERPKGSFSTLEIQRTEQGDSAMYLCAVGGMSGNTIYFGEGSWLTVV.

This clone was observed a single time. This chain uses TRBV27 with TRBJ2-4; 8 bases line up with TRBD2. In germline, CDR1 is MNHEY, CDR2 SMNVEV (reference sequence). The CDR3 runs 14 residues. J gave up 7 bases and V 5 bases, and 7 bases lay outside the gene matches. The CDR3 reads CASSERGSGNIQYF. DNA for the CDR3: TGTGCCAGCAGTGAGCGGGGGTCAGGGAACATTCAGTACTTC.

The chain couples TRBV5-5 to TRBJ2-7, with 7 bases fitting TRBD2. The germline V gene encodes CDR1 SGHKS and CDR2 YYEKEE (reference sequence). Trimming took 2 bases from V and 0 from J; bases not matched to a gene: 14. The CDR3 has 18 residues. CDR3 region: CASSLWRGSSGSSYEQYF. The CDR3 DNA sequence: TGTGCCAGCAGCTTATGGAGGGGTTCTAGCGGTAGCTCCTACGAGCAGTACTTC.

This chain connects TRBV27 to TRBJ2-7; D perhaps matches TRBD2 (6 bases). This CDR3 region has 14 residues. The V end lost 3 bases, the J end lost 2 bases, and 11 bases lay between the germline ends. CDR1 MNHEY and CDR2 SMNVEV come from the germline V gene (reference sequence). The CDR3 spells CASSLMGGTYEQYF. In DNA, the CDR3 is TGTGCCAGCAGTTTGATGGGCGGGACCTACGAGCAGTACTTC.

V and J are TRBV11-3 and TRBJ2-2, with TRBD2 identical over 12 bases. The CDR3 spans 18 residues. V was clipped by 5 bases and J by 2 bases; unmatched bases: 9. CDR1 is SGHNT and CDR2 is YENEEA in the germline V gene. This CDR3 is CASSPTPLAGGNTGELFF. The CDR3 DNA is TGTGCCAGCAGCCCGACTCCACTAGCGGGAGGTAACACCGGGGAGCTGTTTTTT.

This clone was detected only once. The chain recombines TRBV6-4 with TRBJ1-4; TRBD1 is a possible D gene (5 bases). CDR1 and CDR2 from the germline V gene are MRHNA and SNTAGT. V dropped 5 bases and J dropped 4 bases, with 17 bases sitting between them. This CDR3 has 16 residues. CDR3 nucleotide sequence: TGTGCCAGCAGTCAACAGGTGCACCTAAATAATGAAAAACTGTTTTTT. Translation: CASSQQVHLNNEKLFF.

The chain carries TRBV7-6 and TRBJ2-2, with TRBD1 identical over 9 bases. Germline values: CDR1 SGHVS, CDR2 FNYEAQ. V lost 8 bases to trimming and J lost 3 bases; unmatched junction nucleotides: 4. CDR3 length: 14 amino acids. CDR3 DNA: TGTGCCAGCGGGGACAGGGCGGACACCGGGGAGCTGTTTTTT. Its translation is CASGDRADTGELFF.

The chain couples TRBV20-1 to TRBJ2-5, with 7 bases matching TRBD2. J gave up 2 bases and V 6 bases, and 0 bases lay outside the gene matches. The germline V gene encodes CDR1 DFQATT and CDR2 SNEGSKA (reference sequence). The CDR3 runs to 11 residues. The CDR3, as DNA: TGCAGTGCGCGGGAGCAAGAGACCCAGTACTTC. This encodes CSAREQETQYF.

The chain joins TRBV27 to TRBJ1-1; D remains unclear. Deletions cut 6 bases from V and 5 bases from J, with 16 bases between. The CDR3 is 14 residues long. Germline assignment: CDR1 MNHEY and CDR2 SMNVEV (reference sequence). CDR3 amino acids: CASSPQERRTEAFF. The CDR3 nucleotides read TGTGCCAGCAGCCCCCAGGAGCGGCGTACTGAAGCTTTCTTT.

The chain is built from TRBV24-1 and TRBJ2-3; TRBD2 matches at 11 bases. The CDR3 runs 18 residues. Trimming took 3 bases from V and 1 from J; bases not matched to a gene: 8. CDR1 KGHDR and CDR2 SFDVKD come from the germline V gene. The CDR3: CATSDNTGLAGRTDTQYF. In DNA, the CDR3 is TGTGCCACCAGTGATAACACCGGACTAGCGGGCCGCACAGATACGCAGTATTTT.

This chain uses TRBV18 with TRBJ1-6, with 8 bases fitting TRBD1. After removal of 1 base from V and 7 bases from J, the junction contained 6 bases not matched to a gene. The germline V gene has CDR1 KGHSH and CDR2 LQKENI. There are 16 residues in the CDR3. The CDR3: CASSPRFRDRNSPLHF. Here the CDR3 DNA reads TGTGCCAGCTCACCACGATTCCGGGACAGGAATTCACCCCTCCACTTT.